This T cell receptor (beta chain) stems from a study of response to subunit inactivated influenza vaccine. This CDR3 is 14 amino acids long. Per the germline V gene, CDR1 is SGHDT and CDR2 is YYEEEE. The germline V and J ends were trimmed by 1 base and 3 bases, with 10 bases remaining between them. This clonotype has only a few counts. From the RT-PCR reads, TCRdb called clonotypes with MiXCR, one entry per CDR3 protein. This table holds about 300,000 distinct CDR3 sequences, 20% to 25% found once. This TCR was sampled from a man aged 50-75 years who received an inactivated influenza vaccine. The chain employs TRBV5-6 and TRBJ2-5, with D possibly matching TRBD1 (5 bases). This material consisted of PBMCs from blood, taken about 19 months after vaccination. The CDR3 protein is CASSLYATEETQYF. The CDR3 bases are TGTGCCAGCAGCTTGTATGCGACAGAAGAGACCCAGTACTTC.